The source of this T cell receptor (beta chain) is a study of CD8+ T cells in alopecia areata. The study, taken as a whole, reports: TCRs were shared less clearly across patients than in mice, possibly for HLA-related reasons. Sequencing of scalp samples also captures resident alphabeta T cells of normal skin. Normal scalp had lower clonality than lesional scalp, with alopecia totalis/universalis lesions showing this most strongly.

This clone was detected only a few times. As yet, its antigen is unknown. Extracted RNA was reverse transcribed into cDNA, the sequencing template. TCRdb keeps only in-frame clones here, not all; method: immunoSEQ multiplex PCR. The sample gives some 150,000 clones, more than 55% of which show up once; 30% to 45% is in the top ten. Looked up from germline, CDR1 is SGHTA and CDR2 is FQGTGA. The CDR3 is made up of 16 amino acids. V was shortened by 5 bases and J by 10 bases, with 21 bases between the two germline ends. The sample consisted of CD8+ T cells sorted from blood. The V call is TRBV7-3, the J call TRBJ1-6, with a tentative D call TRBD1 (5 bases). The receptor comes from a human donor in good health. The DNA for the CDR3 is TGTGCCAGCAGCAAATTGGGACTGGGCGGGAACTCACCCCTCCACTTT. This translates into CASSKLGLGGNSPLHF.